What follows are 25 T cell receptor beta chains derived from one specimen sequenced in a study of blood T cell repertoires in COVID-19. Only in-frame clones appear in the TCRdb table, and some are missing; sequencing was by immunoSEQ multiplex PCR. The table includes over 150,000 clones, 60% to 80% detected once. The specimen sequenced was PBMCs or T cells enriched from blood (not recorded which). Every receptor here comes from a woman aged 45-65 years who had recovered from COVID-19.

This clone has ten or more counts. The rearrangement joins TRBV18 to TRBJ1-1, with D unclear. The germline V and J ends were trimmed by 2 bases and 8 bases, with 12 bases remaining between them. CDR3 size: 13 residues. Germline assignment: CDR1 KGHSH and CDR2 LQKENI. CDR3 bases: TGTGCCAGCTCACCAGGGCAGTCGGGGGAAGCTTTCTTT. It codes for CASSPGQSGEAFF.

This clone was detected a few times. V usage is TRBV7-3 and J usage is TRBJ2-2; 13 bases are a match to TRBD2. The V segment lost 3 bases and the J segment 0 bases; nucleotides outside the gene matches: 1. Germline-derived CDR1 and CDR2 are SGHTA and FQGTGA. This CDR3 has 17 residues. The CDR3 DNA follows: TGTGCCAGCAGCTTGGGACTAGCGGGACCGAACACCGGGGAGCTGTTTTTT. The encoded protein is CASSLGLAGPNTGELFF.

V and J are TRBV27 and TRBJ2-1; tentatively, D is TRBD2 (5 bases). V dropped 2 bases and J dropped 4 bases, with 6 bases sitting between them. This CDR3 is built from 13 residues. Germline values: CDR1 MNHEY, CDR2 SMNVEV (reference sequence). CDR3 in DNA: TGTGCCAGCAGTTTACGGGATTACAATGAGCAGTTCTTC. This sequence encodes CASSLRDYNEQFF.

This rearrangement joins TRBV7-2 to TRBJ1-2, with D possibly being TRBD1 (5 bases). Germline V gene sequence: CDR1 SGHTA, CDR2 FQGNSA. V was shortened by 1 base and J by 0 bases, with 9 bases between the two germline ends. The CDR3 length is 15 residues. The CDR3 is CASSLGGLPNYGYTF. The DNA of the CDR3 is TGTGCCAGCAGCTTAGGGGGACTGCCTAACTATGGCTACACCTTC.

V and J are TRBV5-1 and TRBJ2-7; 12 bases fit TRBD1. The CDR3 has 15 residues. J was trimmed by 6 bases and V by 4 bases; bases with no gene match: 8. Germline CDR1 is SGHRS and CDR2 is YFSETQ. CDR3 residues: CASSPGTGGAGEQYF. CDR3 in DNA: TGCGCCAGCAGCCCCGGGACAGGGGGCGCAGGCGAGCAGTACTTC.

This clone was observed a few times. The rearrangement links TRBV10-3 to TRBJ2-7, with TRBD1 as a possible D gene (6 bases). V gave up 4 bases and J gave up 5 bases, with 9 bases separating them. CDR1 and CDR2 from the germline V gene are ENHRY and SYGVKD. The CDR3 loop spans 12 amino acids. The CDR3 loop is CAISVKGDEQYF. The CDR3 DNA is TGTGCCATCAGTGTCAAGGGGGACGAGCAGTACTTC.

The chain employs TRBV6-2 or TRBV6-3 and TRBJ2-7; TRBD2 matches 11 bases. J gave up 7 bases and V 0 bases, and 11 bases lay outside the gene matches. The CDR3 has 17 amino acids. Germline CDR1 and CDR2: MNHEY and SVGEGT. CDR3 in DNA: TGTGCCAGCAGTTACTCCCCTGAACTAGCGGGAGTAGGTGAGCAGTACTTC. Protein: CASSYSPELAGVGEQYF.

This chain links TRBV18 with TRBJ1-2; possibly TRBD1 for D (5 bases). Trimming stripped 5 bases from V and 4 bases from J, with 14 bases between. The CDR3 contains 14 residues. Germline loops: CDR1 KGHSH, CDR2 LQKENI. The CDR3 bases are TGTGCCAGCTCATCTCAGGGAGGGCTCTATGGCTACACCTTC. It yields the protein CASSSQGGLYGYTF.

The V gene is TRBV6-5, the J gene TRBJ2-7; D gene unclear. Germline assignment: CDR1 MNHEY and CDR2 SVGAGI. The CDR3 totals 13 residues. V lost 6 bases and J lost 6, with 15 bases in between. CDR3 protein: CASRSEVIGEQYF. CDR3 sequence (DNA): TGTGCCAGCAGGTCAGAGGTTATCGGCGAGCAGTACTTC.

The chain is built from TRBV11-3 and TRBJ2-1, with 9 nucleotides matching TRBD2. The germline V gene has CDR1 SGHNT and CDR2 YENEEA. The CDR3 is made up of 16 amino acids. The V gene end was trimmed by 5 bases and the J gene end by 2 bases; junction bases not matched to a gene: 7. In DNA, the CDR3 is TGTGCCAGCAGCCCACAAGCGGGAGGCACCTACAATGAGCAGTTCTTC. Its translation: CASSPQAGGTYNEQFF.

This clone has a handful of counts. The CDR3 here is CASSDSWGTGLVGNEQFF. The CDR3 DNA is TGTGCCAGCAGTGATAGCTGGGGAACGGGACTAGTGGGTAATGAGCAGTTCTTC. This chain connects TRBV6-1 to TRBJ2-1; TRBD2 matches at 8 bases. CDR1 and CDR2 from the germline V gene are MNHNS and SASEGT. V gave up 3 bases and J gave up 7 bases; unmatched junction bases: 17. The CDR3 has 18 residues.

The genes are TRBV19 and TRBJ1-5, with a tentative D call TRBD1 (6 bases). CDR3 length equals 16 residues. V was cut by 4 bases and J by 1 base, with 14 bases left in between. Germline V gene sequence: CDR1 LNHDA, CDR2 SQIVND (reference sequence). CDR3 residues: CASSTIRTASNQPQHF. For the CDR3, the DNA is TGTGCCAGTAGTACGATAAGGACAGCGAGCAATCAGCCCCAGCATTTT. Supplemented by reference TRBV19 and TRBJ1-5, the full variable domain reads DGGITQSPKYLFRKEGQNVTLSCEQNLNHDAMYWYRQDPGQGLRLIYYSQIVNDFQKGDIAEGYSVSREKKESFPLTVTSAQKNPTAFYLCASSTIRTASNQPQHFGDGTRLSIL.

The chain couples TRBV10-3 to TRBJ1-5, with 7 bases identical to TRBD1. Germline assignment: CDR1 ENHRY and CDR2 SYGVKD. The CDR3 is 14 amino acids. J was trimmed by 0 bases and V by 8 bases; bases with no gene match: 4. In DNA form, the CDR3 reads TGTGCCATCGGGGACAGCGATAGCAATCAGCCCCAGCATTTT. It translates to CAIGDSDSNQPQHF.

The rearrangement uses TRBV5-1 and TRBJ1-2; TRBD1 matches at 7 bases. The germline gives CDR1 SGHRS, CDR2 YFSETQ. J was trimmed by 2 bases and V by 4 bases; bases with no gene match: 8. CDR3 size: 15 residues. The CDR3 region is CASSPGDSQNYGYTF. The CDR3 region has the DNA TGCGCCAGCAGCCCTGGGGACAGTCAAAACTATGGCTACACCTTC.

The DNA of the CDR3 is TGTGCCAGCAGGCTCACCCCGGCTGAAGCTTTCTTT. Encoded protein: CASRLTPAEAFF. The J gene is TRBJ1-1, the V gene TRBV28; D ambiguous. V lost 6 bases and J 6 bases, leaving 11 bases between the germline ends. Germline assignment: CDR1 MDHEN and CDR2 SYDVKM. This CDR3 is 12 amino acids long. Complete variable domain (other parts from reference TRBV28 and TRBJ1-1): DVKVTQSSRYLVKRTGEKVFLECVQDMDHENMFWYRQDPGLGLRLIYFSYDVKMKEKGDIPEGYSVSREKKERFSLILESASTNQTSMYLCASRLTPAEAFFGQGTRLTVV.

The genes are TRBV21-1 and TRBJ2-3; the D call TRBD2 from the table was never checked on the DNA. TRBV21-1 is designated a pseudogene. This CDR3 comprises 19 residues. CDR3 sequence (DNA): TGTGCCAGCAGCGCCCCCTCTAGCGGGTGTAGACCTAGCACAGATACGCAGTATTTT. Translating gives CASSAPSSGCRPSTDTQYF.

The genes are TRBV3-1 (or the pseudogene TRBV3-2) and TRBJ1-2; D may be TRBD1 (6 bases). The CDR3 extends over 12 amino acids. The V and J ends lost 2 bases and 8 bases respectively, with 9 bases between them. Germline loops: CDR1 LGHDT, CDR2 YNNKEL (reference sequence). CDR3 in DNA: TGTGCCAGCAGCCAATCGACAGGCGGCTACACCTTC. Its translation is CASSQSTGGYTF.

The chain has TRBV7-9 and TRBJ1-3; no definite D call. The CDR3 is 15 amino acids. Per germline, CDR1 SEHNR and CDR2 FQNEAQ (reference sequence). The V gene lost 0 bases and the J gene lost 1 base, with 7 bases spanning the gap. Here the CDR3 DNA reads TGTGCCAGCAGCTTAGCAGGAGGATCTGGAAACACCATATATTTT. Translated, it gives CASSLAGGSGNTIYF.

This clone was observed a handful of times. This chain connects TRBV28 to TRBJ1-2, with 10 bases lining up with TRBD1. This CDR3 has 14 residues. Per the germline V gene, CDR1 is MDHEN and CDR2 is SYDVKM. V gave up 6 bases and J gave up 5 bases; unmatched junction bases: 6. DNA of the CDR3: TGTGCCAGCAGCCCTCCGGGACAGGGGTATGGCTACACCTTC. It is translated as CASSPPGQGYGYTF.

The table lists this clone with a few counts. The chain links TRBV28 to TRBJ2-7, with D perhaps TRBD2 (5 bases). The CDR3 loop spans 15 amino acids. V was trimmed by 2 bases and J by 7 bases, leaving 18 bases between them. Germline values: CDR1 MDHEN, CDR2 SYDVKM. The CDR3 reads CASSLPVEGLYEQYF. The CDR3 region has the DNA TGTGCCAGCAGTTTACCCGTAGAGGGTCTCTATGAGCAGTACTTC.

This clone was observed a handful of times. The chain joins TRBV7-2 to TRBJ2-1, with 15 bases aligning to TRBD2. In germline, CDR1 is SGHTA, CDR2 FQGNSA. The ends lost 6 bases at V and 7 bases at J; junction bases unmatched: 10. The length of the CDR3 is 17 residues. The CDR3 DNA sequence: TGTGCCAGCAGGAACCAGCCCGGGACTAGCGGGAGGAATGAGCAGTTCTTC. It yields the protein CASRNQPGTSGRNEQFF.

This chain links TRBV4-3 with TRBJ2-4, with D unresolved. The CDR3 has 15 amino acids. The germline CDR1 and CDR2 sequences are LGHNA and YSLEER. Trimming stripped 0 bases from V and 5 bases from J, with 11 bases between. The CDR3, as DNA: TGCGCCAGCAGCCAAGATTACCGGGTTGAAAACATTCAGTACTTC. Residues: CASSQDYRVENIQYF.

The rearrangement joins TRBV5-1 to TRBJ2-1, with D perhaps matching TRBD1 (5 bases). CDR3 length equals 14 residues. V lost 0 bases to trimming and J lost 6 bases, with 10 bases between them. CDR1 and CDR2 (germline): SGHRS, YFSETQ. The CDR3 spells CASSLGQGFNEQFF. The CDR3, as DNA: TGCGCCAGCAGCTTGGGGCAGGGATTCAATGAGCAGTTCTTC.

The chain joins TRBV13 to TRBJ2-3, with 7 nucleotides matching TRBD2. The CDR3 has 15 amino acids. Germline CDR1 PRHDT, CDR2 FYEKMQ (reference sequence). V gave up 3 bases and J gave up 2 bases; unmatched junction bases: 5. CDR3 residues: CASSFGGSPTDTQYF. The DNA of the CDR3 is TGTGCCAGCAGCTTCGGCGGGAGTCCCACAGATACGCAGTATTTT. Looking up the rest from reference TRBV13 and TRBJ2-3 gives the full variable domain: AAGVIQSPRHLIKEKRETATLKCYPIPRHDTVYWYQQGPGQDPQFLISFYEKMQSDKGSIPDRFSAQQFSDYHSELNMSSLELGDSALYFCASSFGGSPTDTQYFGPGTRLTVL.

The chain combines TRBV16 with TRBJ1-1; TRBD1 agrees at 9 bases. Trimming took 6 bases from V and 1 from J; bases not matched to a gene: 6. CDR3 length: 15 residues. Germline V gene data show CDR1 as KGHSY and CDR2 as FQNENV. The CDR3 sequence is CASSRQGEGNTEAFF. The CDR3, as DNA: TGTGCCAGCAGTAGACAGGGGGAAGGGAACACTGAAGCTTTCTTT.